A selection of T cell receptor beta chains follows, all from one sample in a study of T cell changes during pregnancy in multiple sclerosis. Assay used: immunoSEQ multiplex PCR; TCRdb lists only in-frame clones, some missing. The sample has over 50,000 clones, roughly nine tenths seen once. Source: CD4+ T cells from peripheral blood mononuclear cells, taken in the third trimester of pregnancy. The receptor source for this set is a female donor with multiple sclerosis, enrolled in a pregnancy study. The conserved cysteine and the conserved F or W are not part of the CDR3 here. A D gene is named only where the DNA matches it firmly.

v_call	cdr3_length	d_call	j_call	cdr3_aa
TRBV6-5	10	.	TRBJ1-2	ASSDQGYGYT
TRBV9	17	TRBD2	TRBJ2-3	ASSVVGIAGKWGTDTQY
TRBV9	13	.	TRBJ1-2	ASSVELEGPLGYT
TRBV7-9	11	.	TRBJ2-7	ASSFDTSYEQY
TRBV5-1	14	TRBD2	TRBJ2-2	ASSSLAGIGTGELF
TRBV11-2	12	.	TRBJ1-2	ASSPLVGNYGYT
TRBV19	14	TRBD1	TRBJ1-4	ASSIQGAFANEKLF
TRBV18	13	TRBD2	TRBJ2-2	ASSPLAGGAGELF
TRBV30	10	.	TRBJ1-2	ALVGRPYGYT
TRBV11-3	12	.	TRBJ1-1	ASTKRGGNTEAF
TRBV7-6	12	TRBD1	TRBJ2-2	ATRGQGETGELF
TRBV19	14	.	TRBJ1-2	ASTDGGTVANYGYT
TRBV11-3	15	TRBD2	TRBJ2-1	ASSLDLLAGGGNEQF
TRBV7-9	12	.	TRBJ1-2	ASSLAGRNHGYT
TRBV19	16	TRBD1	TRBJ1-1	ASSPHLDRGPTNTEAF
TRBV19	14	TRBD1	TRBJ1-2	ASSVGQGATNYGYT
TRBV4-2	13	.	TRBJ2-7	ASSQDQGVGRGQY
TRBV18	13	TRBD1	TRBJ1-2	ASSPGTGSIYGYT
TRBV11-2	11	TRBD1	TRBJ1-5	ASSTQGAQPQH
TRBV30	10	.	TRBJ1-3	AWRRDGNTIY
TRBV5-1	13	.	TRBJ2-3	ASSLGGGRTDTQY
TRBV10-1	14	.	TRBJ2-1	ASSEYRESSYNEQF
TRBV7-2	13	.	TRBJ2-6	ASSLVGAGANVLT
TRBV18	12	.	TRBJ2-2	ASSPLTSSGELF
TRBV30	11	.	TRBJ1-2	AWSVGQFYGYT
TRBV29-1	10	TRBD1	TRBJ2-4	SSTGDGNIQY
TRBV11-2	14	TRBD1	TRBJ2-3	ASSFIMGQGTDTQY
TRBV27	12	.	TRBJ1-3	ASRDSRSGNTIY
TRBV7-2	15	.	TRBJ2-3	ASRNPVGQNRGGTQY
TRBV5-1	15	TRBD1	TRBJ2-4	ASSSDRGVLAKNIQY
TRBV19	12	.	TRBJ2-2	ATLGRLPPGELF
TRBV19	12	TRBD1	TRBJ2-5	ASSTPGTAETQY
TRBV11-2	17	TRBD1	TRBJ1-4	ASSLDQRGPGQGGEKLF
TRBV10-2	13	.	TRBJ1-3	ASQVDRIAGNTIY
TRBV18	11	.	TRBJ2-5	ASSPPVRETQY
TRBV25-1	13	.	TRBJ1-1	ASSEWGRLGAEAF
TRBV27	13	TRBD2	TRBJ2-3	ASRGVAGGTDTQY
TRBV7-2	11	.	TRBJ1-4	ATTSDPNEKLF
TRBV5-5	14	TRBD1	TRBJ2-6	ASSQDRGPGANVLT
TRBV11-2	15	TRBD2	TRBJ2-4	ASSFSSSGGAKNIQY
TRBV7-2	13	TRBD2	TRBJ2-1	ASSLTAGGGHEQF
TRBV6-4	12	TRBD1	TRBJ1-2	ASSEGQGAGGYT
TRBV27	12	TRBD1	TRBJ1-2	ASSDREANYGYT
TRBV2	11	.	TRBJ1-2	ASRVGSPGGYT
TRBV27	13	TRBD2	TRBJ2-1	ASTLTAGAHNEQF
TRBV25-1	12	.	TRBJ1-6	ASSRDHYNSPLH
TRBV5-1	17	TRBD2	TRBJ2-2	ASSPGGLAGGLNTGELF
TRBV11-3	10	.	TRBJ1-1	ASSLAGGTAF
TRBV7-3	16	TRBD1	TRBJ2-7	ASSSLGVSTGDTYEQY
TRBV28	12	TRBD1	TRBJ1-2	ASSGQGDYYGYT
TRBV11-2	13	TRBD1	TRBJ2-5	ASSLGRGRRETQY
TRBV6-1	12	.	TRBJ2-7	ASSDPRGRYEQY
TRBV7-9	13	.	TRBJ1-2	ASSSETGEWYGYT
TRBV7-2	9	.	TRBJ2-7	ASSSYYEQY
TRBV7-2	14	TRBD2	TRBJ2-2	ASSIRAGANTGELF
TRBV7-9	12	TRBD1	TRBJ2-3	ASSYDRGWDTQY
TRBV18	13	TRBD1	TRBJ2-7	ASSPPGQGSYEQY
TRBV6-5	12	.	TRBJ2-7	ASRAGIASYEQY
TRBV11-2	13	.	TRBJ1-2	ASSLGLDSFYGYT